A single sample is the source of the 15 T cell receptor beta chains below, sequenced in a study of control samples from healthy donors and cancer patients. Assay: immunoSEQ multiplex PCR; the TCRdb copy retains only in-frame clones and omits some. The table includes about 130,000 clones, around 90% detected once. The specimen was blood. These TCRs come from a man younger than 35 in good health.

The chain combines TRBV4-1 with TRBJ1-5; TRBD1 matches 7 bases. The CDR3 has 14 amino acids. CDR1 is MGHRA and CDR2 is YSYEKL in the germline V gene. V lost 1 base and J lost 5; bases outside the gene matches: 2. The CDR3 DNA follows: TGCGCCAGCAGCCAAGGGACAGGATATCAGCCCCAGCATTTT. Translating gives CASSQGTGYQPQHF.

The chain combines TRBV5-6 with TRBJ1-5, with D unclear. The CDR3 has 14 amino acids. Germline V lookup: CDR1 SGHDT, CDR2 YYEEEE. The V end was cut by 1 base, the J end by 2 bases, with 7 bases between. The CDR3 loop is CASSLSGGNQPQHF. In nucleotides, the CDR3 is TGTGCCAGCAGCTTGTCCGGGGGCAATCAGCCCCAGCATTTT.

This clone was counted a single time. V and J are TRBV6-5 and TRBJ1-2, with a weak D call TRBD1 (5 bases). This CDR3 is built from 14 residues. Germline CDR1 MNHEY, CDR2 SVGAGI. V lost 5 bases and J 3 bases, leaving 13 bases between the germline ends. The CDR3 region is CASSPRASHYGYTF. CDR3 DNA sequence: TGTGCCAGCAGTCCCAGGGCTAGCCACTATGGCTACACCTTC.

This clone was recorded once. The chain has TRBV7-7 and TRBJ2-5; 8 nucleotides align to TRBD1. This CDR3 has 14 residues. V dropped 3 bases and J dropped 4; count of bases not matched to a gene: 4. CDR1 is SSHAT and CDR2 is FNYEAQ in the germline V gene (reference sequence). The CDR3: CASSFQGAGETQYF. CDR3 sequence (DNA): TGTGCCAGCAGCTTTCAGGGGGCAGGAGAGACCCAGTACTTC.

The chain links TRBV7-9 to TRBJ2-2; unclear D gene. V was pared by 5 bases and J by 3 bases, with 13 bases between. Germline V gene sequence: CDR1 SEHNR, CDR2 FQNEAQ (reference sequence). The CDR3 totals 15 residues. The CDR3 DNA follows: TGTGCCAGCAGCCCCAAACTCGAGGACACCGGGGAGCTGTTTTTT. The encoded protein is CASSPKLEDTGELFF.

This clone was seen just once. This rearrangement joins TRBV9 to TRBJ2-3; 11 bases line up with TRBD2. Germline V CDR1 and CDR2: SGDLS, YYNGEE. The length of the CDR3 is 18 residues. Trimming removed 0 bases from V and 0 bases from J; junction bases left unmatched: 6. The CDR3 coding sequence is TGTGCCAGCAGCGTAGGTAGCGGGGGGGCGGTCAGCACAGATACGCAGTATTTT. As protein: CASSVGSGGAVSTDTQYF.

This clone was counted only a few times. The chain couples TRBV2 to TRBJ1-6; tentative D call: TRBD1 (5 bases). The V end was cut by 6 bases, the J end by 8 bases, with 17 bases between. Germline assignment: CDR1 SNHLY and CDR2 FYNNEI. CDR3 length: 15 amino acids. DNA for the CDR3: TGTGCCAGCAGCCCCCTGGGACCCCCGGATTCACCCCTCCACTTT. Encoded protein: CASSPLGPPDSPLHF.

The rearrangement joins TRBV3-1 (or the pseudogene TRBV3-2) to TRBJ2-7, with 7 positions matching TRBD2. The CDR3 is 13 amino acids. The germline CDR1 and CDR2 sequences are LGHDT and YNNKEL (reference sequence). The ends lost 8 bases at V and 6 bases at J; junction bases unmatched: 10. CDR3 DNA: TGTGCCAGCGTGTCGTGGGAGGGTGGCGAGCAGTACTTC. Translation gives CASVSWEGGEQYF.

The rearrangement links TRBV3-1 (or the pseudogene TRBV3-2) to TRBJ2-3; 12 positions match TRBD2. V trimming: 4 bases; J trimming: 1 base; junction bases outside the gene matches: 3. CDR3 size: 16 residues. Germline V gives CDR1 LGHDT, CDR2 YNNKEL (reference sequence). In DNA form, the CDR3 reads TGTGCCAGCAGCCCTCGGACTAGCGGGGGCACAGATACGCAGTATTTT. Residues: CASSPRTSGGTDTQYF.

V gene TRBV4-1 combines with J gene TRBJ2-4; possible D gene TRBD1, 6 bases. The CDR3 spans 16 residues. Deletions cut 1 base from V and 5 bases from J, with 15 bases between. In germline, CDR1 is MGHRA, CDR2 YSYEKL. CDR3 in amino acids: CASSQGTGKSENIQYF. The CDR3 coding sequence is TGCGCCAGCAGCCAAGGAACAGGGAAGTCGGAAAACATTCAGTACTTC.

The rearrangement uses TRBV5-1 and TRBJ1-4; D may be TRBD1 (5 bases). Trimming stripped 4 bases from V and 6 bases from J, with 19 bases between. Germline loops: CDR1 SGHRS, CDR2 YFSETQ. The CDR3 runs to 16 residues. The CDR3 sequence is CASSPMTGGGYEKLFF. CDR3 in DNA: TGCGCCAGCAGCCCTATGACCGGGGGAGGGTATGAAAAACTGTTTTTT. The full variable domain, with the rest looked up from reference TRBV5-1 and TRBJ1-4, is KAGVTQTPRYLIKTRGQQVTLSCSPISGHRSVSWYQQTPGQGLQFLFEYFSETQRNKGNFPGRFSGRQFSNSRSEMNVSTLELGDSALYLCASSPMTGGGYEKLFFGSGTQLSVL.

The V and J genes are TRBV28 and TRBJ2-7; D unclear. Looked up from germline, CDR1 is MDHEN and CDR2 is SYDVKM. With 1 base removed from V and 5 bases from J, the gap between germline ends came to 15 bases. The CDR3 covers 15 residues. Here the CDR3 reads CASSLSEELVDEQYF. The CDR3 DNA sequence: TGTGCCAGCAGTTTATCTGAGGAGCTTGTCGACGAGCAGTACTTC.

The chain uses TRBV25-1 and TRBJ1-6; D ambiguous. V lost 2 bases, J lost 6 bases, and 14 bases lay in between. CDR1 is MGHDK and CDR2 is SYGVNS in the germline V gene. The CDR3 totals 16 residues. CDR3 DNA: TGTGCCAGCAGTGAACGGAAAGGGCAGTCTAATTCACCCCTCCACTTT. It specifies CASSERKGQSNSPLHF.

This chain uses TRBV5-4 with TRBJ2-3; D is uncertain. Germline CDR1 SGHNT, CDR2 YYREEE (reference sequence). The CDR3 totals 14 residues. Between the trimmed V and J ends, which lost 1 base and 4 bases, there was a span of 10 bases. The CDR3 DNA sequence: TGTGCCAGCAGCTTGACGCCGGCCGCAGATACGCAGTATTTT. Translated, it gives CASSLTPAADTQYF.

The sample holds a few counts of this clone. This chain joins TRBV13 and TRBJ1-1, with a weak D call TRBD1 (6 bases). Germline CDR1 is PRHDT and CDR2 is FYEKMQ (reference sequence). V was shortened by 5 bases and J by 0 bases, with 19 bases between the two germline ends. The CDR3 is 17 amino acids. CDR3 loop: CASSQSYAGAVNTEAFF. Written as DNA, the CDR3 is TGTGCCAGCAGCCAATCCTACGCGGGGGCGGTGAACACTGAAGCTTTCTTT.